What follows describes a single T cell receptor (beta chain). This CDR3 has 15 residues. The ends lost 3 bases at V and 3 bases at J; junction bases unmatched: 5. Germline lookup yields CDR1 ENHRY and CDR2 SYGVKD. The data were taken from a study of cytomegalovirus exposure and HLA in healthy donors. Vbeta (60) and Jbeta (13) primers were used in the PCR. Repertoires were generated with immunoSEQ multiplex PCR, while TCRdb's copy carries only in-frame clones and drops some. This repertoire shows fewer than 250,000 clones, about 74% found once; its top ten account for about 14%. The sequence came from a man aged 35 to 55 in good health and CMV-seronegative. Sequencing was carried out using PBMCs. The chain joins TRBV10-3 to TRBJ1-2; 9 bases fit TRBD1. The chain's CDR3 is CAISDPTGGDYGYTF. The CDR3, as DNA: TGTGCCATCAGTGACCCGACAGGGGGTGACTATGGCTACACCTTC.